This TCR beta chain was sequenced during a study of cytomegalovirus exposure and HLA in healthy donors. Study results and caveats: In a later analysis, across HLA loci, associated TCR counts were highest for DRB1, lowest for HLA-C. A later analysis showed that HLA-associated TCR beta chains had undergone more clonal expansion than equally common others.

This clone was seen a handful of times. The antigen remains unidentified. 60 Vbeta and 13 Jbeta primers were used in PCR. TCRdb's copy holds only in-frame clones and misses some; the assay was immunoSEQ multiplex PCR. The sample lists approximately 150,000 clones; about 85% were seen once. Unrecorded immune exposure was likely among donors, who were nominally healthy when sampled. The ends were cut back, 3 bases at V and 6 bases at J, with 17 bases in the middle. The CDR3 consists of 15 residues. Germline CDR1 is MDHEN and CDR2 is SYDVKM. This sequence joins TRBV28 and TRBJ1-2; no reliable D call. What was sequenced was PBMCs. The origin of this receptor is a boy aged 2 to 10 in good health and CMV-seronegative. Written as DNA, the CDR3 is TGTGCCAGCAGTTTTCCCCTTGGCTTCATCCATGGCTACACCTTC. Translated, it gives CASSFPLGFIHGYTF.